One and the same sample provided the 9 T cell receptor beta chains below, sequenced in a study of T cells after posttransplantation cyclophosphamide. Using immunoSEQ multiplex PCR, the repertoire was profiled, and TCRdb retains in-frame clones only, with some absent. The table has over 15,000 clones, around four fifths seen once. Sequenced material: memory CD4+ T cells sorted from blood. These receptors were obtained from a man aged 25-45 years in good health and a related stem cell transplant donor.

The V and J genes are TRBV5-4 and TRBJ1-1, with 7 bases lining up with TRBD1. CDR3 length: 16 residues. The J segment lost 0 bases and the V segment lost 4 bases, leaving 9 bases of the junction unmatched. Germline assignment: CDR1 SGHNT and CDR2 YYREEE (reference sequence). As DNA, the CDR3 is TGTGCCAGCAGCGACCAGACAGGGAGGCTGAACACTGAAGCTTTCTTT. As protein: CASSDQTGRLNTEAFF.

The chain has TRBV11-3 and TRBJ2-5; 7 bases match TRBD2. Germline loops: CDR1 SGHNT, CDR2 YENEEA. This CDR3 contains 13 residues. Unmatched junction bases numbered 5, after V lost 5 bases and J lost 5 bases. In DNA, the CDR3 is TGTGCCAGCAGCCCAAGGGGAGGGGAGACCCAGTACTTC. Translated: CASSPRGGETQYF.

This chain joins TRBV7-9 and TRBJ2-4; the D is unclear. The germline gives CDR1 SEHNR, CDR2 FQNEAQ (reference sequence). V lost 4 bases to trimming and J lost 0 bases, with 10 bases between them. The CDR3 has 15 amino acids. The CDR3 is CASSSTVLAKNIQYF. DNA for the CDR3: TGTGCCAGCAGCTCGACTGTCCTAGCCAAAAACATTCAGTACTTC.

This clone was detected only a few times. CDR3 bases: TGTGCCAGCAGTCCCTCACAGGGGATAGGGGAGACCCAGTACTTC. This translates into CASSPSQGIGETQYF. The V gene is TRBV6-5, the J gene TRBJ2-5, with 7 bases fitting TRBD1. V lost 5 bases and J lost 5; bases outside the gene matches: 11. Germline loops: CDR1 MNHEY, CDR2 SVGAGI. CDR3 length equals 15 residues.

CDR3 in DNA: TGTGCCAGCATAGCGGGGCGCACAGATACGCAGTATTTT. It yields the protein CASIAGRTDTQYF. The chain links TRBV28 to TRBJ2-3; TRBD2 agrees at 8 bases. Trimming removed 7 bases from V and 1 base from J; junction bases left unmatched: 1. Germline V gene sequence: CDR1 MDHEN, CDR2 SYDVKM. The CDR3 runs to 13 residues.

This chain joins TRBV5-1 and TRBJ2-3; 8 bases align to TRBD1. The CDR3 runs 14 residues. Germline values: CDR1 SGHRS, CDR2 YFSETQ. V trimming: 4 bases; J trimming: 3 bases; junction bases outside the gene matches: 4. CDR3 protein: CASSLRTGTDTQYF. For the CDR3, the DNA is TGCGCCAGCAGCCTTCGGACAGGGACAGATACGCAGTATTTT. Complete variable domain (other parts from reference TRBV5-1 and TRBJ2-3): KAGVTQTPRYLIKTRGQQVTLSCSPISGHRSVSWYQQTPGQGLQFLFEYFSETQRNKGNFPGRFSGRQFSNSRSEMNVSTLELGDSALYLCASSLRTGTDTQYFGPGTRLTVL.

J is TRBJ1-2 and V is TRBV6-6; possible D gene TRBD1, 6 bases. CDR1 and CDR2 from the germline V gene are MNHNY and SVGAGI (reference sequence). The length of the CDR3 is 15 residues. V shed 2 bases and J shed 3 bases, with 13 bases lying between them. The CDR3 spells CASSYTNRQDYGYTF. For the CDR3, the DNA is TGTGCCAGCAGTTACACCAACCGACAGGACTATGGCTACACCTTC.

This chain joins TRBV29-1 and TRBJ2-5, with a weak D call TRBD2 (6 bases). Trimming pared 5 bases from V and 5 bases from J, leaving 9 bases between. The germline gives CDR1 SQVTM, CDR2 ANQGSEA. The length of the CDR3 is 11 residues. CDR3 nucleotide sequence: TGCAGCGTTCGGAGCGGGGAGACCCAGTACTTC. This encodes CSVRSGETQYF. Combining the CDR3 with reference TRBV29-1 and TRBJ2-5 gives the whole variable domain SAVISQKPSRDICQRGTSLTIQCQVDSQVTMMFWYRQQPGQSLTLIATANQGSEATYESGFVIDKFPISRPNLTFSTLTVSNMSPEDSSIYLCSVRSGETQYFGPGTRLLVL.

This sequence joins TRBV13 and TRBJ1-6; 7 bases align to TRBD1. Per the germline V gene, CDR1 is PRHDT and CDR2 is FYEKMQ (reference sequence). The CDR3 extends over 15 amino acids. The V segment lost 4 bases and the J segment 14 bases; nucleotides outside the gene matches: 14. CDR3 nucleotide sequence: TGTGCCAGCAGCTACAGTTCGGACAGGAATTTGGCCCTCCACTTT. It codes for CASSYSSDRNLALHF.